This TCR beta chain derives from a study of blood T cell repertoires in COVID-19. In the original analysis: Nucleated cell number was recorded as an estimate derived from reference gene primer amplification. TCRdb's table, derived via immunoSEQ multiplex PCR, lists solely in-frame clones and lacks some. The V and J calls and clone size come from that table; D and trimming were worked out from the DNA. The table shows some 120,000 clones, with more than 75% occurring only once. From germline, CDR1 is LGHNT and CDR2 FRNRAP. V lost 0 bases, J lost 7 bases, and 11 bases stayed unmatched. The CDR3 consists of 17 residues.

V usage is TRBV12-5 and J usage is TRBJ2-1; TRBD2 aligns across 8 bases. The origin of this receptor is a man in his 70s with acute or convalescent COVID-19. Sequences were obtained from peripheral blood. As DNA, the CDR3 is TGTGCTAGTGGTTTGGTTCTCACGGGGGGGCCACAGAATGAGCAGTTCTTC. It translates to CASGLVLTGGPQNEQFF.